The rows below give T cell receptor beta chains drawn from one sample of a study of cytomegalovirus exposure and HLA in healthy donors. TCRdb's copy holds only in-frame clones and misses some; the assay was immunoSEQ multiplex PCR. There are over 200,000 clones in the sample; 80% to 90% occur only once, and 2.9% lies in the top ten. Sequences were obtained from PBMCs. Receptors were obtained from a woman between 18 and 29 years old in good health and CMV-seronegative. Both conserved end residues are part of each CDR3. A D gene is named only where the DNA matches it firmly. A row's size may be missing; if present it is once, few, many or a size class.

abundance,j_gene,len,v_gene,d_gene,CDR3nt,CDR3aa
NA,TRBJ2-1,11,TRBV5-6,NA,TGTGCCAGCAGCTTGTTCGGTGAGCAGTTCTTC,CASSLFGEQFF
NA,TRBJ2-7,13,TRBV27,NA,TGTGCCAGCAGTTTCGAAGCCGCGGGCGAGCAGTACTTC,CASSFEAAGEQYF
NA,TRBJ2-5,19,TRBV5-1,NA,TGCGCCAGCAGCCCAACTACGAGAGGAAGGAGTCGAGGTTTAGAGACCCAGTACTTC,CASSPTTRGRSRGLETQYF
NA,TRBJ2-7,15,TRBV11-2,TRBD2,TGTGCCAGCAGCTTACAGCCTAGCGGCCCCTACGAGCAGTACTTC,CASSLQPSGPYEQYF
NA,TRBJ2-2,14,TRBV30,TRBD1,TGTGCCCGATCGGGGACAGGGTTTTTCGGGGAGCTGTTTTTT,CARSGTGFFGELFF
NA,TRBJ1-5,15,TRBV5-1,NA,TGCGCCAGCAGCTTGGAAGGGGTTAGCAATCAGCCCCAGCATTTT,CASSLEGVSNQPQHF
NA,TRBJ2-7,14,TRBV2,NA,TGTGCCAGCAGTGTGGATGCAGGCTCCTACGAGCAGTACTTC,CASSVDAGSYEQYF
NA,TRBJ2-2,16,TRBV5-4,TRBD2,TGTGCCAGCAGCCCGGGACTAGCGGGAGTAACCGGGGAGCTGTTTTTT,CASSPGLAGVTGELFF
NA,TRBJ1-5,15,TRBV7-9,TRBD1,TGTGCCAGCAGCCCACAGGGGGATAGCAATCAGCCCCAGCATTTT,CASSPQGDSNQPQHF
NA,TRBJ1-4,15,TRBV28,NA,TGTGCCAGCAGTTTAGCGGGGGGAGCTAATGAAAAACTGTTTTTT,CASSLAGGANEKLFF
NA,TRBJ1-4,11,TRBV30,NA,TGTGCCTGGAGTGGCAGTGAAAAACTGTTTTTT,CAWSGSEKLFF
NA,TRBJ2-6,15,TRBV28,NA,TGTGCCAGCAGTTTAGAGGTCTCTGGGGCCAACGTCCTGACTTTC,CASSLEVSGANVLTF
NA,TRBJ2-6,16,TRBV2,TRBD2,TGTGCCAGCAGGGGCCCCCGGGGGGAGTGGGCCAACGTCCTGACTTTC,CASRGPRGEWANVLTF
NA,TRBJ1-4,15,TRBV28,NA,TGTGCCAGCAGTTTTCTACCTCCGGGAGGGGAAAAACTGTTTTTT,CASSFLPPGGEKLFF
NA,TRBJ2-3,14,TRBV15,NA,TGTGCCACCTCCCATGGAGGGGAGTCTGATACGCAGTATTTT,CATSHGGESDTQYF
NA,TRBJ2-1,17,TRBV15,NA,TGTGCCACCAGCGGAACGGACAGCGCGGTCCTCTACAATGAGCAGTTCTTC,CATSGTDSAVLYNEQFF
NA,TRBJ1-1,15,TRBV4-1,NA,TGCGCCAGCAGCCAAGATCTGGGGCTGAACACTGAAGCTTTCTTT,CASSQDLGLNTEAFF
NA,TRBJ2-7,15,TRBV9,NA,TGTGCCAGCAGCCCGCACCGGGAACGAATCTACGAGCAGTACTTC,CASSPHRERIYEQYF
NA,TRBJ1-4,14,TRBV7-9,NA,TGTGCCAGCAGCTTAGGGACAGTGCTAGAAAAACTGTTTTTT,CASSLGTVLEKLFF
NA,TRBJ1-2,13,TRBV11-2,NA,TGTGCCAGCCGGGGCGGGGGGCACGATGGCTACACCTTC,CASRGGGHDGYTF
NA,TRBJ2-1,15,TRBV27,TRBD2,TGTGCCAGCAGTTTGTTCGCGGGAGCCCACAATGAGCAGTTCTTC,CASSLFAGAHNEQFF
NA,TRBJ1-1,16,TRBV19,TRBD1,TGTGCCAGTAGCTCAGACAGGGTAAGCGGAGTCACTGAAGCTTTCTTT,CASSSDRVSGVTEAFF
NA,TRBJ2-1,15,TRBV6-6,NA,TGTGCCAGCAGTCCCCCCCGGGACAACTTCAATGAGCAGTTCTTC,CASSPPRDNFNEQFF
once,TRBJ2-1,15,TRBV9,TRBD2,TGTGCCAGCAGCGACGGGACTACCTCCTACAATGAGCAGTTCTTC,CASSDGTTSYNEQFF
NA,TRBJ2-7,14,TRBV15,NA,TGTGCCACCAGCAGAGGACAGTCTCAGGTAGAGCAGTACTTC,CATSRGQSQVEQYF
NA,TRBJ1-1,13,TRBV6-6,NA,TGTGCCAGCAGTTGGGACACGAACACTGAAGCTTTCTTT,CASSWDTNTEAFF
NA,TRBJ1-4,15,TRBV5-4,NA,TGTGCCAGCAGCTTTGGGCCCAACGATAATGAAAAACTGTTTTTT,CASSFGPNDNEKLFF
NA,TRBJ2-1,12,TRBV7-9,NA,TGTGCCAGCAGTCAGGATTTCAATGAGCAGTTCTTC,CASSQDFNEQFF
NA,TRBJ2-3,13,TRBV6-1,TRBD2,TGTGCCACTGCTAGCGGGAGAACAGATACGCAGTATTTT,CATASGRTDTQYF
NA,TRBJ2-3,15,TRBV2,TRBD2,TGTGCCAGCAGCACAAGGGCTAGCGGGGCAGATACGCAGTATTTT,CASSTRASGADTQYF
NA,TRBJ2-1,15,TRBV11-2,TRBD2,TGTGCCAGCCGACTCCTAGCGGGAGCCTACAATGAGCAGTTCTTC,CASRLLAGAYNEQFF
NA,TRBJ2-7,14,TRBV5-1,TRBD2,TGCGCCAGCAGCGTAGCGGGAGGGGATCGGGAGCAGTACTTC,CASSVAGGDREQYF
NA,TRBJ2-5,13,TRBV30,NA,TGTGCCGGGCAGGGGGGCAGGGGAGAGACCCAGTACTTC,CAGQGGRGETQYF
NA,TRBJ2-3,15,TRBV4-1,TRBD1,TGCGCCAGCAGCCTCAAACCGGGACAGAAAGATACGCAGTATTTT,CASSLKPGQKDTQYF